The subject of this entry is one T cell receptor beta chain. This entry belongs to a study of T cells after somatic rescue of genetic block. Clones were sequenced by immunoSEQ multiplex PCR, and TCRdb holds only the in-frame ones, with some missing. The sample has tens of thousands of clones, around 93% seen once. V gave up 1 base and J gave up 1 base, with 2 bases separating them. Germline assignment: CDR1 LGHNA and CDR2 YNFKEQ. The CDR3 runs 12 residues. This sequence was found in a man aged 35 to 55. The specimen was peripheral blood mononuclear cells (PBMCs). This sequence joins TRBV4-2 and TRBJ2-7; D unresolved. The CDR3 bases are TGTGCCAGCAGCCAAGCTTCCTACGAGCAGTACTTC. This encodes CASSQASYEQYF.